This TCR beta chain was retrieved from a study of T cells in localized non-small cell lung cancer. The study's findings and limits: Higher T cell density in the blood was associated with longer overall survival, whereas higher adjacent-lung clonality associated with shorter survival. Maximal T cell clonality occurred in uninvolved adjacent lung, with tumor ranking below it. There were a median around 53 of the top 100 tumor clones appearing in adjacent lung.

There are 11 residues in the CDR3. Between the trimmed V and J ends, which lost 6 bases and 5 bases, there was a span of 4 bases. Germline V gives CDR1 MGHDK, CDR2 SYGVNS. The repertoire was sequenced with immunoSEQ multiplex PCR; TCRdb's copy has only in-frame clones and lacks some. Found here are 35,000 to 45,000 clones, about 85% of them singletons; the top ten hold approximately 30%. With regard to this clone: Its target is unknown.

The TCR comes from a woman aged 40 to 75 with stage II squamous cell lung carcinoma. This chain links TRBV25-1 with TRBJ2-2; D remains ambiguous. This material consisted of PBMCs, taken before any cancer treatment. The CDR3 DNA follows: TGTGCCAGCAGGGATACCGGGGAGCTGTTTTTT. Translated, it gives CASRDTGELFF.